The 27 T cell receptor beta chains below were found in one sample sequenced in a study of T cells in Graves' hyperthyroidism and ophthalmopathy. Amplification of TCR beta CDR3 regions was performed using RNA transcripts as template. With the HTBI primer set, the TCR CDR3 went through a first round of RT-PCR. TCRdb independently ran MiXCR on the multiplex PCR reads; one entry per CDR3 protein. Among 750,000 to 950,000 distinct CDR3 sequences listed, around 39% were seen once. The specimen sequenced was blood. These receptors all come from a man aged 18-30 years with Graves' hyperthyroidism.

The chain recombines TRBV7-9 with TRBJ2-7; the D gene is possibly TRBD2 (5 bases). Trimming took off 6 bases at V and 6 bases at J, with 12 bases between the two ends. Germline V gene lookup returns CDR1 SEHNR and CDR2 FQNEAQ (reference sequence). This CDR3 has 12 residues. CDR3 sequence: CASRDVGSEQYF. CDR3 bases: TGTGCCAGCAGAGATGTAGGGAGCGAGCAGTACTTC.

This clonotype was seen only a few times. The chain combines TRBV9 with TRBJ1-1; D gene ambiguous. In germline, CDR1 is SGDLS, CDR2 YYNGEE. Trimming removed 2 bases from V and 5 bases from J, with 13 bases in between. The CDR3 consists of 14 residues. The CDR3 spells CASSVSGVETEAFF. DNA for the CDR3: TGTGCCAGCAGCGTTTCTGGGGTAGAAACTGAAGCTTTCTTT.

Ten or more counts support this clonotype. The rearrangement uses TRBV14 and TRBJ1-2; TRBD1 is a possible D gene (5 bases). The CDR3 has 15 amino acids. The germline V and J ends were trimmed by 2 bases and 6 bases, with 16 bases remaining between them. Germline V CDR1 and CDR2: SGHDN, FVKESK. Written as DNA, the CDR3 is TGTGCCAGCAGCCAACACACGGCAGGGACCAATGGCTACACCTTC. It is translated as CASSQHTAGTNGYTF.

This chain joins TRBV20-1 and TRBJ2-7; TRBD2 agrees at 9 bases. CDR3 size: 14 residues. The germline CDR1 and CDR2 sequences are DFQATT and SNEGSKA (reference sequence). V shed 3 bases, J shed 0 bases, and the junction held 3 bases outside the gene matches. The CDR3 here is CSASLAGFSYEQYF. The DNA for the CDR3 is TGCAGTGCTAGCCTAGCGGGGTTCTCCTACGAGCAGTACTTC.

V gene TRBV12-5 combines with J gene TRBJ2-7; D assignment may be TRBD1 or TRBD2 (6 bases each). V dropped 7 bases and J dropped 2 bases, with 15 bases sitting between them. Germline V CDR1 and CDR2: LGHNT, FRNRAP. The CDR3 is made up of 14 amino acids. CDR3 DNA sequence: TGTGCTAGTGCTTTTCGAGGGGGGCCCTACGAGCAGTACTTC. Translating it yields CASAFRGGPYEQYF.

Turning to this clonotype: The CDR3 does not end in the conserved phenylalanine or tryptophan, so this is likely a read error. It is unclear where the CDR3 begins or ends on the DNA, so no DNA is shown, and the CDR3 is as TCRdb lists it. The V and J genes are TRBV7-9 and TRBJ1-3. Per germline, CDR1 SEHNR and CDR2 FQNEAQ (reference sequence). Including both end residues, the CDR3 is 8 amino acids long. This CDR3 is CASRTGGY.

The chain couples TRBV25-1 to TRBJ2-6; possibly TRBD1 or TRBD2 for D (5 bases each). V gave up 6 bases and J gave up 4 bases, with 22 bases separating them. This CDR3 region has 18 residues. CDR1 is MGHDK, CDR2 SYGVNS, per germline. The CDR3 reads CASSQLSTGGTGANVLTF. In nucleotides, the CDR3 is TGTGCCAGCAGCCAACTCTCCACAGGAGGAACCGGGGCCAACGTCCTGACTTTC. Full variable domain (rest looked up from reference TRBV25-1 and TRBJ2-6): EADIYQTPRYLVIGTGKKITLECSQTMGHDKMYWYQQDPGMELHLIHYSYGVNSTEKGDLSSESTVSRIRTEHFPLTLESARPSHTSQYLCASSQLSTGGTGANVLTFGAGSRLTVL.

The CDR3 here is CASSDPGTTEAFF. DNA of the CDR3: TGCGCCAGCAGTGACCCAGGGACCACTGAAGCTTTCTTT. V usage is TRBV10-1 and J usage is TRBJ1-1; TRBD1 might be the D (5 bases). Trimming removed 3 bases from V and 4 bases from J, with 9 bases in between. Germline V CDR1 and CDR2: WNHNN, SYGVQD (reference sequence). The CDR3 loop spans 13 amino acids.

This clonotype was seen many times. The chain couples TRBV9 to TRBJ1-1; D uncertain. In germline, CDR1 is SGDLS, CDR2 YYNGEE. The CDR3 has 12 residues. Trimming pared 3 bases from V and 10 bases from J, leaving 13 bases between. The CDR3 sequence is CASSALVAGAFF. CDR3 nucleotides: TGTGCCAGCAGCGCGCTGGTGGCGGGAGCTTTCTTT.

The CDR3 region is CASSQEAGRETQYF. The CDR3 DNA reads TGCGCCAGCAGCCAAGAGGCGGGAAGAGAGACCCAGTACTTC. This chain uses TRBV4-1 with TRBJ2-5; possible D gene TRBD2, 6 bases. V was clipped by 0 bases and J by 4 bases, with 9 bases between them. The germline V gene has CDR1 MGHRA and CDR2 YSYEKL. The CDR3 spans 14 residues.

This clonotype was seen only a few times. The rearrangement joins TRBV7-2 to TRBJ2-7; no firm D call. Trimming cost V 1 base and J 8 bases, with 6 bases left between them. CDR1 and CDR2 from the germline V gene are SGHTA and FQGNSA. This CDR3 has 11 amino acids. The CDR3 region has the DNA TGTGCCAGCAGCTTAGGGGGAAAGCAGTACTTC. Amino acids: CASSLGGKQYF.

This clonotype has more than one count but fewer than ten. The CDR3 DNA sequence: TGTGCCAGCAGTTACGGGGACGTGAATGGCTACACCTTC. It codes for CASSYGDVNGYTF. This rearrangement joins TRBV6-8 to TRBJ1-2; possibly TRBD1 for D (5 bases). The CDR3 covers 13 residues. Between the trimmed V and J ends, which lost 2 bases and 6 bases, there was a span of 10 bases. Germline CDR1 reads MNHGY; CDR2 reads SAAAGT.

In its sample, this clonotype was seen a few times. The chain has TRBV7-2 and TRBJ2-5; no reliable D call. The CDR3 spans 12 residues. V shed 5 bases and J shed 5 bases, with 9 bases lying between them. CDR1 is SGHTA, CDR2 FQGNSA, per germline. CDR3 nucleotide sequence: TGTGCCAGCAGCCAAGATTATGAGACCCAGTACTTC. Amino acids: CASSQDYETQYF.

About this clonotype: This may come from a read error, since a much larger clone is one base off. The gene calls are TRBV29-1 and TRBJ1-5, with 7 bases fitting TRBD1. V lost 6 bases and J lost 5; bases outside the gene matches: 10. Germline values: CDR1 SQVTM, CDR2 ANQGSEA. The CDR3 has 14 amino acids. The CDR3 coding sequence is TGCAGCGTCCTAACAGGGGTCGATGATCAGCCCCAGCATTTT. It encodes CSVLTGVDDQPQHF.

V and J are TRBV7-6 and TRBJ2-5; possible D gene TRBD1, 5 bases. Germline V gives CDR1 SGHVS, CDR2 FNYEAQ. Trimming left V 5 bases short and J 5 bases short, with 21 bases between. The CDR3 runs to 16 residues. CDR3 sequence reads: CASSRQPTLTGETQYF. As DNA, the CDR3 is TGTGCCAGCAGCCGACAGCCAACCCTCACCGGGGAGACCCAGTACTTC.

The chain uses TRBV28 and TRBJ1-1, with unresolved D. With 2 bases removed from V and 4 bases from J, the gap between germline ends came to 2 bases. The CDR3 extends over 11 amino acids. Germline values: CDR1 MDHEN, CDR2 SYDVKM. The CDR3 region is CASSLPTEAFF. CDR3 nucleotides: TGTGCCAGCAGTTTACCCACTGAAGCTTTCTTT.

V usage is TRBV7-9 and J usage is TRBJ1-2, with D possibly matching TRBD1 (5 bases). The CDR3 length is 13 residues. The germline V and J ends were trimmed by 6 bases and 4 bases, with 12 bases remaining between them. Per the germline V gene, CDR1 is SEHNR and CDR2 is FQNEAQ (reference sequence). CDR3 protein: CASSPIGAYGYTF. CDR3 DNA: TGTGCCAGCAGTCCAATAGGGGCCTATGGCTACACCTTC. The full variable domain, in which reference TRBV7-9 and TRBJ1-2 provide the parts outside the CDR3, is DTGVSQNPRHKITKRGQNVTFRCDPISEHNRLYWYRQTLGQGPEFLTYFQNEAQLEKSRLLSDRFSAERPKGSFSTLEIQRTEQGDSAMYLCASSPIGAYGYTFGSGTRLTVV.

With respect to this clonotype: A junction boundary mismatches the germline segment, possibly from a read error. V usage is TRBV7-9 and J usage is TRBJ2-6, with D hard to call. The CDR3 totals 12 residues. Looked up from germline, CDR1 is SEHNR and CDR2 is FQNEAQ (reference sequence). CDR3 sequence (DNA): TGTGCCAGCAGCCCAATGGGATACACTGAAGCTTTC. Its translation is CASSPMGYTEAF.

The chain uses TRBV5-1 and TRBJ2-2; D uncertain. This CDR3 is 14 amino acids long. Germline V gene data show CDR1 as SGHRS and CDR2 as YFSETQ. Trimming removed 0 bases from V and 2 bases from J, with 5 bases in between. The CDR3 nucleotides are TGCGCCAGCAGCTTGGTGGTTAACACCGGGGAGCTGTTTTTT. It translates to CASSLVVNTGELFF. Full variable domain (rest looked up from reference TRBV5-1 and TRBJ2-2): KAGVTQTPRYLIKTRGQQVTLSCSPISGHRSVSWYQQTPGQGLQFLFEYFSETQRNKGNFPGRFSGRQFSNSRSEMNVSTLELGDSALYLCASSLVVNTGELFFGEGSRLTVL.

This clonotype was counted ten times or more. V is TRBV15 and J is TRBJ1-3; 8 positions match TRBD1. The CDR3 loop spans 14 amino acids. Trimming cost V 4 bases and J 2 bases; bases outside gene matches: 1. CDR1 is LNHNV and CDR2 is YYDKDF in the germline V gene (reference sequence). The CDR3 region has the DNA TGTGCCACCAGCAAACAGGGGGCTGGAAACACCATATATTTT. This translates into CATSKQGAGNTIYF.

The table lists this clonotype with many counts. The CDR3 region has the DNA TGTGCCAGCAGCTTACAGGGAGCGCTTTCCTACGAGCAGTACTTC. It is translated as CASSLQGALSYEQYF. The rearrangement joins TRBV7-2 to TRBJ2-7; the D call may be TRBD1 or TRBD2 (5 bases each). The germline CDR1 and CDR2 sequences are SGHTA and FQGNSA. The V and J ends lost 2 bases and 1 base respectively, with 12 bases between them. The CDR3 sequence is 15 residues long.

This clonotype was observed many times. This chain joins TRBV15 and TRBJ2-7; D may be TRBD2 (5 bases). Germline loops: CDR1 LNHNV, CDR2 YYDKDF (reference sequence). The V gene lost 0 bases and the J gene lost 7 bases, with 13 bases spanning the gap. The CDR3 runs 14 residues. The CDR3: CATSRDEVSGEQYF. The CDR3 nucleotides read TGTGCCACCAGCAGAGATGAAGTTTCGGGAGAGCAGTACTTC.

This chain links TRBV7-9 with TRBJ2-7; no firm D call. From germline, CDR1 is SEHNR and CDR2 FQNEAQ (reference sequence). The CDR3 consists of 12 residues. V shed 5 bases and J shed 9 bases, with 14 bases lying between them. The CDR3 sequence: CASSRGSDGQYF. The DNA for the CDR3 is TGTGCCAGCAGCCGAGGATCCGACGGGCAGTACTTC.

The chain combines TRBV7-2 with TRBJ2-7, with 9 bases identical to TRBD2. The V gene end was trimmed by 1 base and the J gene end by 5 bases; junction bases not matched to a gene: 3. Germline V gene data show CDR1 as SGHTA and CDR2 as FQGNSA. CDR3 length: 14 residues. CDR3 protein: CASSLGSGGNEQYF. In DNA, the CDR3 is TGTGCCAGCAGCTTAGGTAGCGGGGGAAACGAGCAGTACTTC.

This clonotype was detected many times. The chain couples TRBV10-3 to TRBJ2-5, with D perhaps matching TRBD1 (6 bases). CDR1 is ENHRY, CDR2 SYGVKD, per germline. The CDR3 spans 13 residues. V was pared by 5 bases and J by 2 bases, with 9 bases between. In DNA form, the CDR3 reads TGTGCCATCAGTCGGACAGAACAAGAGACCCAGTACTTC. It codes for CAISRTEQETQYF.

The chain carries TRBV6-1 and TRBJ2-2, with TRBD2 matching 9 bases. After removal of 7 bases from V and 3 bases from J, the junction contained 6 bases not matched to a gene. In germline, CDR1 is MNHNS, CDR2 SASEGT. This CDR3 region has 15 residues. CDR3 protein: CASTTGLAYTGELFF. The CDR3 bases are TGTGCCAGCACCACGGGACTAGCTTACACCGGGGAGCTGTTTTTT.

Of note for this clonotype: The CDR3 ends on some other residue instead of the conserved phenylalanine or tryptophan, so this is likely a read error. The rearrangement joins TRBV20-1 to TRBJ2-7, with 8 bases lining up with TRBD1. The germline V gene encodes CDR1 DFQATT and CDR2 SNEGSKA (reference sequence). Trimming took 6 bases from V and 0 from J; bases not matched to a gene: 7. The CDR3 runs to 14 residues. CDR3 region: CSASRTGTSYEQYL. The DNA for the CDR3 is TGCAGTGCCAGCCGGACAGGGACCTCCTACGAGCAGTACTTA.